This entry features one TCR beta chain sequence. Its antigen is still unknown. The CDR3 covers 16 residues. V lost 4 bases and J 4 bases, leaving 20 bases between the germline ends. Germline V gene sequence: CDR1 MGHRA, CDR2 YSYEKL. Method: immunoSEQ multiplex PCR; TCRdb's copy keeps in-frame clones and lacks some. This sample has millions of clones; roughly 94% occur once, and the top ten carry 0.13%. The data were obtained in a study of shared clonotypes between healthy human individuals. General study results and limits: Investigators collected only blood, and repertoires in tissues likely differ. Rarefaction revealed incomplete sorted-subset sequencing despite large depth. Represented diversity, genetic and exposure-history alike, was limited by few donors.

Specimen: naive CD4+ T cells sorted from blood. Subset here: CD45RA+ positively selected. The clonotype was recovered from a man aged 18 to 30 in good health. The chain couples TRBV4-1 to TRBJ2-7; D not certain. The CDR3 coding sequence is TGCGCCAGCAGCCCCGCCCACGGGCTAGAACTTTACGAGCAGTACTTC. Amino acids: CASSPAHGLELYEQYF.